This T cell receptor beta chain was sequenced in a study of T cells in Graves' hyperthyroidism and ophthalmopathy. Study-level findings and limits: Peripheral blood also featured most of the thyroid clonotypes expanded above 0.001. Ophthalmopathy got predicted by the model a median around 6.6 months before its onset. From stable hyperthyroidism, ophthalmopathy was set apart by a 13 V-J model.

Clinical symptoms, serum thyroxine, TRAb, thyroid ultrasound and orbital computed tomography informed diagnoses. About this clonotype: Its antigen is still unknown.

Trimming stripped 4 bases from V and 7 bases from J, with 13 bases between. The CDR3 is made up of 13 amino acids. Germline-derived CDR1 and CDR2 are LNHDA and SQIVND (reference sequence). The CDR3 regions of TCR beta were amplified from RNA transcripts. First-round RT-PCR targeting the TCR CDR3 was performed with the HTBI primer set. A single record per CDR3 protein comes from TCRdb applying MiXCR to the multiplex PCR reads. The data show roughly 710,000 distinct CDR3 sequences, about 35% seen once. The source of this sequence is a middle-aged woman with Graves' hyperthyroidism. The sequenced sample consisted of blood. The rearrangement links TRBV19 to TRBJ1-1, with TRBD1 as a possible D gene (5 bases). The CDR3: CASSSDQRGEAFF. CDR3 bases: TGTGCCAGTAGTAGCGATCAAAGGGGTGAAGCTTTCTTT.